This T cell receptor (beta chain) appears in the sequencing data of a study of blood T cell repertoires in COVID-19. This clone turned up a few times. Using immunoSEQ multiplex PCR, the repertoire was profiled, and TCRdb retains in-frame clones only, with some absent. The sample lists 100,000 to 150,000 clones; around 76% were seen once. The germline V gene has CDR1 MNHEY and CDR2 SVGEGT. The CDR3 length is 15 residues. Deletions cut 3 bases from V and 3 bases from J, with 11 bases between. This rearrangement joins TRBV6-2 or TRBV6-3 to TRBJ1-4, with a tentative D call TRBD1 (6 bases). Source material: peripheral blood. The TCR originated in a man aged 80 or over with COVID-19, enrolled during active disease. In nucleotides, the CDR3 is TGTGCCAGCAGTTATTCAGGACAGTCTAATGAAAAACTGTTTTTT. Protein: CASSYSGQSNEKLFF.